This T cell receptor beta chain was profiled in a study of blood T cells in healthy people across ages. Findings and limits, study-wide: As naive T cell percentage varied, TCR beta diversity correlated strongly with it.

Ranging in age from roughly 6 to 90, the donors were healthy Caucasian individuals from Russia. From germline, CDR1 is ENHRY and CDR2 SYGVKD. The length of the CDR3 is 13 residues. V was cut by 2 bases and J by 10 bases, with 15 bases left in between. Alongside a J-beta primer mix, a sample-barcoded 5' primer served in a second PCR lasting roughly 7 to 11 cycles. Each cDNA molecule carried a tag from a template-switch adaptor that contained 12 random nucleotides. TCRdb re-called the 5' RACE reads with MiXCR, one entry per CDR3 protein. In the table there are about 580,000 distinct CDR3 sequences, roughly 48% of which are singletons. Concerning this clonotype: Its antigen is still unknown.

The chain carries TRBV10-3 and TRBJ2-7, with a tentative D call TRBD1 (6 bases). This TCR was recovered from a man of 80 years or more in good health. Sample: blood. CDR3 nucleotide sequence: TGTGCCATCAGTGAGGCAGGGGAAGACACCCAGTACTTC. Its translation: CAISEAGEDTQYF.